This TCR beta chain comes out of a study of blood T cell repertoires in COVID-19 (dated by TCRdb to 2019 to 2021). Broadly, across the study: The collaborator samples originated in the United States, Italy and Spain and spanned the acute and convalescent phases of COVID-19. The prospective study material was composed of cDNA or gDNA derived from T cells, B-cell-depleted T cells, or PBMCs. Deeply sampled blood TCRbeta repertoires from subjects exposed to, actively infected with, or recovered from COVID-19 were included in the dataset. The repertoires were released in a freely available public database intended as a resource for research on the immune response to SARS-CoV-2. The samples were drawn from two sources: the first 160 participants of the ongoing ImmuneRACE study, and 1,000 to 1,500 subjects contributed by 6 global collaborators. Sample metadata almost always included a de-identified subject ID, COVID-19 status, age in years and sex. Where available, HLA class I and class II types were taken from metadata supplied by the sample provider and were not determined by assay-based typing.

Enrolling through a virtual design, the prospective study's participants ranged in age from roughly 18 to 90 years and lived across roughly 23 United States geographic areas. In the prospective study, cohorts were assigned on the basis of participant-reported clinical history obtained from a screening survey and a study questionnaire. Recovered participants in ImmuneRACE Cohort 3 were defined by two consecutive negative NP/OP PCR tests, clearance by a healthcare professional, or resolution of symptoms. In the prospective study, whole blood, serum and a nasopharyngeal or oropharyngeal swab were collected from each participant by mobile phlebotomists. Participants in the prospective study had the option to provide additional blood draws and questionnaires over a roughly two-month period. Before DNA extraction, prospective study blood samples were shipped either frozen or at room temperature. The immunoSEQ Assay, a bias-controlled multiplex PCR, was used to amplify TCRbeta CDR3 regions from genomic DNA. Concerning the study's data processing: The number of nucleated cells in each sample was estimated from the amplification of reference gene primers within the assay. To quantify the absolute abundance of each unique TCRbeta CDR3 rearrangement, sequence reads were collapsed and filtered. For each sample, productive Simpson clonality was calculated as the square root of Simpson's diversity index across productive rearrangements. In TCRdb, the immuneACCESS table is reduced to in-frame sequences with V and J assigned. These tables do not hold every clone; where another copy was compared, an unresolved V gene accounts for under half, and the others remain unexplained. V, J and clone size were drawn from that table, and D and trimming were deduced from the DNA. The sample yields approximately 470,000 clones; roughly 90% were counted once. The biggest ten clones account for around 0.7% of the sample.

The V and J ends are trimmed by 4 bases and 6 bases, leaving 18 bases between them. The germline V gene sets CDR1 to MGHRA and CDR2 to YSYEKL. CDR3 length: 15 amino acids, cysteine to phenylalanine. Only the CDR3 portion is preserved as DNA: 45 bases, with reading frame beginning at the first base. About this clone itself: Its antigen is unknown. Base qualities are not recorded, but no much larger clone differs from it by a single base.

General study outcomes and caveats: The quantity of clinical and demographic metadata differed by source and by participant and was supplied without curation.

The sequenced material came from PBMCs or T cells enriched from blood (not recorded which). This TCR derives from a woman aged 18-30 years who had recovered from COVID-19. The chain was built from TRBV4-1 and TRBJ1-1, and TRBD1 may be the D gene, going by 5 matching bases. The CDR3 here reads CASSLTREPPAEAFF. The nucleotides are TGCGCCAGCAGCCTTACCAGGGAACCCCCGGCTGAAGCTTTCTTT.